A single sample gave rise to the 31 T cell receptor beta chains below, sequenced in a study of T-cell memory formation after mild COVID-19. Using its own MiXCR run on the 5' RACE reads, TCRdb lists one record per CDR3 protein. The top ten clones hold roughly 5.2% of a sample with some 130,000 distinct CDR3 sequences, approximately 15% of them seen once. Sequenced: PBMCs or a T cell subset sorted from them (not recorded which). All receptors derive from a man younger than 35 who had mild COVID-19 (a few samples of this study predate the infection). Cell type and time point are not known.

This clonotype has a handful of counts. The chain has TRBV12-3 or TRBV12-4 and TRBJ1-5, with TRBD1 as a possible D gene (6 bases). The V gene lost 4 bases and the J gene lost 6 bases, with 7 bases spanning the gap. The CDR3 covers 12 residues. CDR3 nucleotides: TGTGCCAGCAGTTCACAGGGTCAGCCCCAGCATTTT. It encodes CASSSQGQPQHF.

This clonotype has more than one count but fewer than ten. The chain is built from TRBV7-2 and TRBJ2-7; 8 positions match TRBD1. From germline, CDR1 is SGHTA and CDR2 FQGNSA. The V segment lost 5 bases and the J segment 2 bases; nucleotides outside the gene matches: 5. This CDR3 has 14 amino acids. The CDR3 loop reads CASSTDRVTYEQYF. In nucleotides, the CDR3 is TGTGCCAGCAGCACGGACAGGGTGACCTACGAGCAGTACTTC.

The genes are TRBV20-1 and TRBJ2-1, with 12 nucleotides matching TRBD2. V dropped 5 bases and J dropped 1; count of bases not matched to a gene: 9. Germline V gene sequence: CDR1 DFQATT, CDR2 SNEGSKA (reference sequence). CDR3 size: 17 residues. CDR3 DNA sequence: TGCAGTGCTTCTCTAGCGGGGGGGCTTTTGTCCTACAATGAGCAGTTCTTC. Its protein is CSASLAGGLLSYNEQFF.

The chain uses TRBV6-2 or TRBV6-3 and TRBJ1-5; maybe TRBD1 (6 bases). Trimming removed 6 bases at V and 0 bases at J, with 21 bases between. Germline loops: CDR1 MNHEY, CDR2 SVGEGT. The CDR3 totals 18 residues. CDR3 coding DNA: TGTGCCAGCAGCCCACCGGGACACTATTTTTATAGCAATCAGCCCCAGCATTTT. Its protein product is CASSPPGHYFYSNQPQHF.

V gene TRBV12-3 or TRBV12-4 combines with J gene TRBJ2-5; D might be TRBD1 (5 bases). The CDR3 has 14 residues. V was shortened by 10 bases and J by 5 bases, with 20 bases between the two germline ends. The CDR3 DNA sequence: TGTGCCACCCAAGACAGCTCCGGTGGGGAGACCCAGTACTTC. Protein product: CATQDSSGGETQYF.

A few counts support this clonotype. The V and J genes are TRBV6-5 and TRBJ2-3; possibly TRBD2 for D (6 bases). Trimming cost V 7 bases and J 8 bases, with 13 bases left between them. Per germline, CDR1 MNHEY and CDR2 SVGAGI. There are 12 residues in the CDR3. The CDR3 DNA sequence: TGTGCCAGCACTCAGGGCGGGGCTACGCAGTATTTT. This encodes CASTQGGATQYF.

In its sample, this clonotype was seen a few times. The V call is TRBV6-2 or TRBV6-3, the J call TRBJ1-1; D is uncertain. Per germline, CDR1 MNHEY and CDR2 SVGEGT. Trimming pared 4 bases from V and 4 bases from J, leaving 25 bases between. This CDR3 has 18 residues. The CDR3 loop reads CASSSEKKGSFRSTEAFF. Here the CDR3 DNA reads TGTGCCAGCAGTTCGGAGAAAAAAGGGAGCTTTCGGAGCACTGAAGCTTTCTTT.

This chain links TRBV24-1 with TRBJ2-3, with unresolved D. The length of the CDR3 is 12 residues. Trimming cost V 9 bases and J 0 bases, with 6 bases left between them. CDR1 and CDR2 from the germline V gene are KGHDR and SFDVKD. CDR3 sequence (DNA): TGTGCCACCGGGGATAGCACAGATACGCAGTATTTT. Protein sequence: CATGDSTDTQYF.

There are a few counts of this clonotype. The rearrangement uses TRBV6-5 and TRBJ2-3, with 8 bases identical to TRBD1. With 0 bases clipped from V and 8 bases from J, the junction kept 10 bases outside the gene matches. The V gene's germline CDR1 is MNHEY and CDR2 SVGAGI. CDR3 length: 16 amino acids. The CDR3 is CASSYSGDRGQGTQYF. Written as DNA, the CDR3 is TGTGCCAGCAGTTACTCGGGAGACAGGGGCCAAGGTACGCAGTATTTT.

The CDR3 loop is CSVVRGGDTEAFF. Written as DNA, the CDR3 is TGCAGCGTCGTCAGGGGAGGGGACACTGAAGCTTTCTTT. V and J are TRBV29-1 and TRBJ1-1, with D possibly matching TRBD1 (6 bases). The germline CDR1 and CDR2 sequences are SQVTM and ANQGSEA. Trimming pared 6 bases from V and 3 bases from J, leaving 14 bases between. CDR3 size: 13 residues.

This clonotype was counted only a few times. The rearrangement uses TRBV4-3 and TRBJ2-1, with D maybe TRBD2 (5 bases). The CDR3 covers 14 residues. The V gene lost 3 bases and the J gene lost 7 bases, with 13 bases spanning the gap. The germline gives CDR1 LGHNA, CDR2 YSLEER. The CDR3 is CASSQNRGTNEQFF. The CDR3 nucleotides read TGCGCCAGCAGCCAGAACCGGGGAACGAATGAGCAGTTCTTC.

This clonotype has just a few counts. The chain links TRBV6-5 to TRBJ1-1, with TRBD1 identical over 8 bases. V trimming: 1 base; J trimming: 4 bases; junction bases outside the gene matches: 2. The V gene's germline CDR1 is MNHEY and CDR2 SVGAGI. The CDR3 runs to 14 residues. The CDR3 protein is CASSYYGTGTEAFF. The CDR3 DNA follows: TGTGCCAGCAGTTACTACGGGACAGGCACTGAAGCTTTCTTT.

The rearrangement links TRBV13 to TRBJ2-3; D call uncertain. Trimming left V 5 bases short and J 0 bases short, with 12 bases between. The germline gives CDR1 PRHDT, CDR2 FYEKMQ (reference sequence). The CDR3 consists of 15 residues. The CDR3 nucleotides are TGTGCCAGCAGCCCAACCCAATACAGCACAGATACGCAGTATTTT. This sequence encodes CASSPTQYSTDTQYF. Using reference TRBV13 and TRBJ2-3 for the parts outside the CDR3, the full variable domain is AAGVIQSPRHLIKEKRETATLKCYPIPRHDTVYWYQQGPGQDPQFLISFYEKMQSDKGSIPDRFSAQQFSDYHSELNMSSLELGDSALYFCASSPTQYSTDTQYFGPGTRLTVL.

This clonotype was counted many times. V usage is TRBV7-6 and J usage is TRBJ2-7; D may correspond to TRBD1 or TRBD2 (5 bases each). The CDR3 runs 13 residues. The ends were cut back, 2 bases at V and 12 bases at J, with 17 bases in the middle. Germline CDR1 reads SGHVS; CDR2 reads FNYEAQ. Here the CDR3 DNA reads TGTGCCAGCAGCTTAATAGGGGAGACGGATTTGTACGTC. It yields the protein CASSLIGETDLYV.

Here the CDR3 reads CASLGQANTEAFF. The CDR3 nucleotides read TGTGCCAGCTTGGGACAGGCGAACACTGAAGCTTTCTTT. This sequence joins TRBV5-4 and TRBJ1-1, with 8 bases fitting TRBD1. The V segment lost 7 bases and the J segment 1 base; nucleotides outside the gene matches: 3. This CDR3 spans 13 amino acids. Germline V gene sequence: CDR1 SGHNT, CDR2 YYREEE (reference sequence).

This clonotype appeared many times. The CDR3 DNA is TGCGCCAGCAGCAAACTAGCGGGGGGAAACACAGATACGCAGTATTTT. As protein: CASSKLAGGNTDTQYF. The chain employs TRBV5-1 and TRBJ2-3; TRBD2 matches at 12 bases. There are 16 residues in the CDR3. From germline, CDR1 is SGHRS and CDR2 YFSETQ. The ends lost 4 bases at V and 2 bases at J; junction bases unmatched: 5.

The chain combines TRBV2 with TRBJ2-1; a weak D match, TRBD1 (5 bases). Germline-derived CDR1 and CDR2 are SNHLY and FYNNEI. With 8 bases removed from V and 7 bases from J, the gap between germline ends came to 18 bases. CDR3 size: 14 residues. The CDR3 DNA sequence: TGTGCCAGCGTAAAGGGGTTGGTGATTAATGAGCAGTTCTTC. This gives the protein CASVKGLVINEQFF. The complete variable domain, with remaining parts taken from reference TRBV2 and TRBJ2-1, reads EPEVTQTPSHQVTQMGQEVILRCVPISNHLYFYWYRQILGQKVEFLVSFYNNEISEKSEIFDDQFSVERPDGSNFTLKIRSTKLEDSAMYFCASVKGLVINEQFFGPGTRLTVL.

This rearrangement joins TRBV4-2 to TRBJ1-2; TRBD1 matches 7 bases. Trimming took 1 base from V and 8 from J; bases not matched to a gene: 7. The CDR3 consists of 14 residues. The germline CDR1 and CDR2 sequences are LGHNA and YNFKEQ. The CDR3 nucleotides are TGTGCCAGCAGCCAAGGCTCAGGGGGAATCGGCTACACCTTC. Translated: CASSQGSGGIGYTF.

The table lists this clonotype with a few counts. The genes are TRBV11-3 and TRBJ2-2; D is undetermined. The CDR3 has 11 amino acids. Trimming stripped 6 bases from V and 4 bases from J, with 3 bases between. CDR1 and CDR2 from the germline V gene are SGHNT and YENEEA. CDR3: CASRSTGELFF. In DNA, the CDR3 is TGTGCCAGCAGGTCCACCGGGGAGCTGTTTTTT.

This clonotype has just a few counts. J is TRBJ2-1 and V is TRBV7-2; 10 bases fit TRBD2. This CDR3 has 16 amino acids. Germline values: CDR1 SGHTA, CDR2 FQGNSA. Unmatched junction bases numbered 10, after V lost 5 bases and J lost 6 bases. The CDR3 DNA reads TGTGCCAGCAGCATGCCGGCGGGACTAGCGACCAATGAGCAGTTCTTC. This translates into CASSMPAGLATNEQFF.

Many counts were recorded for this clonotype. The chain recombines TRBV5-1 with TRBJ2-5; 7 bases are a match to TRBD1. This CDR3 region has 14 residues. The germline CDR1 and CDR2 sequences are SGHRS and YFSETQ. V lost 4 bases to trimming and J lost 0 bases; unmatched junction nucleotides: 3. CDR3 nucleotides: TGCGCCAGCAGCCCGGGACAGTACCAAGAGACCCAGTACTTC. Translated: CASSPGQYQETQYF.

Remarks on this clonotype: One junction end does not reproduce the germline sequence, and a read error may be involved. The chain recombines TRBV7-8 with TRBJ1-1; D gene uncertain. CDR1 and CDR2 from the germline V gene are SGHVS and FQNEAQ. There are 11 residues in the CDR3. As DNA, the CDR3 is TGTGCCAGCAGCTTAGGGCTGGTCCCCCTCTTT. It encodes CASSLGLVPLF.

The chain joins TRBV29-1 to TRBJ1-4; D might be TRBD1 (5 bases). CDR3 size: 14 residues. The V gene lost 5 bases and the J gene lost 0 bases, with 10 bases spanning the gap. Germline V gene sequence: CDR1 SQVTM, CDR2 ANQGSEA. The CDR3 spells CSVRGDATNEKLFF. The CDR3, as DNA: TGCAGCGTTAGAGGGGACGCAACTAATGAAAAACTGTTTTTT.

As for this clonotype: The junction and the germline gene differ at one end; a read error may be behind it. The gene calls are TRBV7-7 and TRBJ2-1; TRBD2 matches at 13 bases. The germline V gene has CDR1 SSHAT and CDR2 FNYEAQ (reference sequence). The CDR3 is made up of 15 amino acids. CDR3 in DNA: TGTGCTAGCAGCATACTAGCGGGGGGGTACAATGAGCAGTTCTTC. Translating it yields CASSILAGGYNEQFF. Drawing the rest from reference TRBV7-7 and TRBJ2-1, the complete variable domain is GAGVSQSPRYKVTKRGQDVTLRCDPISSHATLYWYQQALGQGPEFLTYFNYEAQPDKSGLPSDRFSAERPEGSISTLTIQRTEQRDSAMYRCASSILAGGYNEQFFGPGTRLTVL.

This clonotype ranks as medium-sized. V and J are TRBV6-2 or TRBV6-3 and TRBJ2-5, with 7 bases identical to TRBD2. This CDR3 has 14 amino acids. CDR1 and CDR2 (germline): MNHEY, SVGEGT. J gave up 4 bases and V 2 bases, and 4 bases lay outside the gene matches. The CDR3 is CASSYEGGVETQYF. DNA of the CDR3: TGTGCCAGCAGTTACGAGGGAGGGGTAGAGACCCAGTACTTC.

This clonotype was seen only a few times. This chain connects TRBV7-9 to TRBJ2-1, with a possible D match to TRBD1 (5 bases). Germline-derived CDR1 and CDR2 are SEHNR and FQNEAQ (reference sequence). Trimming pared 5 bases from V and 2 bases from J, leaving 13 bases between. The CDR3 is 15 residues long. The CDR3 sequence is CASSQRQGTYNEQFF. In nucleotides, the CDR3 is TGTGCCAGCAGCCAGAGGCAGGGTACCTACAATGAGCAGTTCTTC.

The chain joins TRBV5-5 to TRBJ1-4; D unresolved. The germline V gene has CDR1 SGHKS and CDR2 YYEKEE (reference sequence). The CDR3 has 14 amino acids. The germline V and J ends were trimmed by 4 bases and 8 bases, with 15 bases remaining between them. Here the CDR3 DNA reads TGTGCCAGCAGCCAGGACCCCAGGAACGAAAAACTGTTTTTT. This sequence encodes CASSQDPRNEKLFF.

The V call is TRBV7-2, the J call TRBJ2-2; maybe TRBD2 (5 bases). Trimming stripped 4 bases from V and 5 bases from J, with 8 bases between. CDR1 is SGHTA, CDR2 FQGNSA, per germline. This CDR3 comprises 13 residues. The CDR3 DNA is TGTGCCAGCAGCTCTAGGGAGACCGGGGAGCTGTTTTTT. This gives the protein CASSSRETGELFF. Supplemented by reference TRBV7-2 and TRBJ2-2, the full variable domain reads GAGVSQSPSNKVTEKGKDVELRCDPISGHTALYWYRQSLGQGLEFLIYFQGNSAPDKSGLPSDRFSAERTGGSVSTLTIQRTQQEDSAVYLCASSSRETGELFFGEGSRLTVL.

V gene TRBV12-3 or TRBV12-4 combines with J gene TRBJ2-7; no firm D call. Trimming pared 6 bases from V and 2 bases from J, leaving 14 bases between. The CDR3 length is 14 residues. CDR3 DNA: TGTGCCAGCAGCCCCCGGCGGCGGACCTACGAGCAGTACTTC. It yields the protein CASSPRRRTYEQYF.

This clonotype was detected only a few times. The V and J genes are TRBV6-5 and TRBJ2-7; D gene ambiguous. Germline V CDR1 and CDR2: MNHEY, SVGAGI. This CDR3 spans 13 amino acids. V lost 8 bases and J 1 base, leaving 12 bases between the germline ends. This CDR3 is CASARFRSYEQYF. Written as DNA, the CDR3 is TGTGCCAGCGCTCGGTTTCGTTCCTACGAGCAGTACTTC.

The gene calls are TRBV5-1 and TRBJ2-7; 9 nucleotides align to TRBD1. Trimming took 4 bases from V and 5 from J; bases not matched to a gene: 13. The CDR3 contains 16 residues. From germline, CDR1 is SGHRS and CDR2 YFSETQ. The CDR3 nucleotides read TGCGCCAGCAGCCGTACGGACAGGGGTTATTCGGACGAGCAGTACTTC. It yields the protein CASSRTDRGYSDEQYF.